This T cell receptor beta chain was captured by sequencing in a study of T-cell reconstitution after alpha-beta-depleted transplantation in children. Points from the study as a whole: About two months after transplant, alpha-beta T cells reportedly came from several hundred expanded graft clones.

Between the trimmed V and J ends, which lost 3 bases and 2 bases, there was a span of 13 bases. The CDR3 length is 16 residues. This clonotype was recorded a few times. Its specificity is not known. Unique molecular identifiers were incorporated into the prepared TCRbeta library. TCRdb redid the calling of the PCR reads with MiXCR, one entry per CDR3 protein. The data show around 490,000 distinct CDR3 sequences, about an eighth seen once. The chain joins TRBV12-3 or TRBV12-4 to TRBJ1-4, with D possibly TRBD1 on 5 matching bases. Specimen: PBMCs, mostly from graft donor cells, collected 180 days after TCRalphabeta/CD19-depleted stem cell transplant. This TCR was recovered from a female patient aged 2 to 10 who had a stem cell transplant for aplastic anemia, so the T cells may come from the graft donor. The CDR3, as DNA: TGTGCCAGCAGTTTCGGTGGGGCGGCCACTAATGAAAAACTGTTTTTT. Encoded protein: CASSFGGAATNEKLFF.